Listed here are 31 T cell receptor beta chains from one sample, sequenced in a study of CD8 T cells in Susac syndrome. Reverse transcription of roughly 0.45 to 1 ug RNA was carried out with random hexamers. Each CDR3 protein gets one entry after TCRdb re-called the immunoSEQ multiplex PCR reads with MiXCR. The sample lists some 300,000 distinct CDR3 sequences; approximately 85% were seen once. Sequenced material: CD8+ T cells from PBMCs. The receptors stem from a human donor with multiple sclerosis.

The chain has TRBV20-1 and TRBJ1-1; the match to TRBD1 covers 11 bases. V lost 0 bases and J lost 2; bases outside the gene matches: 2. In germline, CDR1 is DFQATT, CDR2 SNEGSKA (reference sequence). The CDR3 consists of 15 residues. The CDR3 region is CSARDGTGGNTEAFF. CDR3 nucleotide sequence: TGCAGTGCTAGAGATGGGACAGGGGGAAACACTGAAGCTTTCTTT.

The V gene is TRBV20-1, the J gene TRBJ2-7, with a possible D match to TRBD2 (6 bases). CDR1 and CDR2 from the germline V gene are DFQATT and SNEGSKA (reference sequence). Trimming stripped 1 base from V and 4 bases from J, with 11 bases between. CDR3 size: 13 residues. CDR3 amino acids: CSARGLGQYEQYF. Written as DNA, the CDR3 is TGCAGTGCTAGAGGACTAGGACAATACGAGCAGTACTTC.

The chain couples TRBV21-1 to TRBJ2-3. TRBV21-1 is a known pseudogene. The CDR3 is 16 residues long. The CDR3 loop is CASSTPQRTSTDTQYF. The CDR3 region has the DNA TGTGCCAGCAGCACACCTCAGAGGACTAGCACAGATACGCAGTATTTT.

The V gene is TRBV7-9, the J gene TRBJ1-2; perhaps TRBD1 as D (6 bases). The CDR3 spans 13 residues. Trimming removed 1 base at V and 8 bases at J, with 11 bases between. Germline CDR1 and CDR2: SEHNR and FQNEAQ (reference sequence). Here the CDR3 DNA reads TGTGCCAGCAGCTTAGTCAGTGGGGGCGGCTACACCTTC. As protein: CASSLVSGGGYTF.

The chain combines TRBV28 with TRBJ2-5; TRBD1 matches 11 bases. Germline lookup yields CDR1 MDHEN and CDR2 SYDVKM. There are 16 residues in the CDR3. With 4 bases clipped from V and 2 bases from J, the junction kept 6 bases outside the gene matches. CDR3 sequence (DNA): TGTGCCAGCAGTTCCTGGACAGGGGGCGAACAAGAGACCCAGTACTTC. This translates into CASSSWTGGEQETQYF.

The V call is TRBV27, the J call TRBJ2-1; D unclear. Germline assignment: CDR1 MNHEY and CDR2 SMNVEV (reference sequence). Deletions cut 8 bases from V and 0 bases from J, with 14 bases between. There are 15 residues in the CDR3. The CDR3, as DNA: TGTGCCAGCGAAGCCGGCGGTAGCTCCTACAATGAGCAGTTCTTC. Its protein is CASEAGGSSYNEQFF.

The chain recombines TRBV27 with TRBJ1-4, with D perhaps TRBD1 (5 bases). Deletions cut 9 bases from V and 4 bases from J, with 15 bases between. The CDR3 is 14 amino acids. Germline CDR1 is MNHEY and CDR2 is SMNVEV (reference sequence). For the CDR3, the DNA is TGTGCCAGTTCGGATGGGGGGATTAATGAAAAACTGTTTTTT. It specifies CASSDGGINEKLFF.

The CDR3: CASSPSNLAAPYEQYF. The CDR3 bases are TGTGCCAGCTCACCATCGAATCTAGCAGCCCCCTACGAGCAGTACTTC. The chain recombines TRBV18 with TRBJ2-7; a possible D gene is TRBD2 (5 bases). V dropped 2 bases and J dropped 2 bases, with 16 bases sitting between them. Germline CDR1 reads KGHSH; CDR2 reads LQKENI. There are 16 residues in the CDR3.

The chain combines TRBV20-1 with TRBJ1-1, with no clear D. Germline lookup yields CDR1 DFQATT and CDR2 SNEGSKA (reference sequence). Trimming shortened V by 6 bases and J by 0 bases, and 20 bases separated the two germline ends. The CDR3 consists of 16 residues. The CDR3 sequence: CSANSLQHLMNTEAFF. In DNA form, the CDR3 reads TGCAGTGCCAACTCGTTACAGCATTTGATGAACACTGAAGCTTTCTTT.

The rearrangement links TRBV6-5 to TRBJ2-7; TRBD1 might be the D (6 bases). CDR1 MNHEY and CDR2 SVGAGI come from the germline V gene. V gave up 2 bases and J gave up 4 bases, with 15 bases separating them. The CDR3 consists of 15 residues. The CDR3: CASSYAGVGIYEQYF. The CDR3 region has the DNA TGTGCCAGCAGTTACGCAGGGGTCGGCATTTACGAGCAGTACTTC.

The chain joins TRBV3-1 to TRBJ2-7; D may be TRBD1 or TRBD2 (6 bases each). Between the trimmed V and J ends, which lost 0 bases and 2 bases, there was a span of 14 bases. Germline loops: CDR1 LGHDT, CDR2 YNNKEL (reference sequence). The CDR3 sequence is 16 residues long. CDR3 amino acids: CASSQDGGQGPYEQYF. The CDR3 DNA reads TGTGCCAGCAGCCAAGATGGGGGGCAGGGCCCCTACGAGCAGTACTTC.

The genes are TRBV19 and TRBJ1-2, with D maybe TRBD1 (6 bases). The V end lost 9 bases, the J end lost 8 bases, and 16 bases lay between the germline ends. CDR1 LNHDA and CDR2 SQIVND come from the germline V gene (reference sequence). This CDR3 contains 12 residues. In nucleotides, the CDR3 is TGTGCCAGCCGGACAGTATCTCAGGGCTACACCTTC. Its translation: CASRTVSQGYTF.

This chain connects TRBV4-3 to TRBJ2-1; 8 bases are a match to TRBD2. The CDR3 totals 16 residues. From germline, CDR1 is LGHNA and CDR2 YSLEER. J gave up 6 bases and V 0 bases, and 7 bases lay outside the gene matches. CDR3 sequence (DNA): TGCGCCAGCAGCCAAGATCGTGGGACTAGTGGCAATGAGCAGTTCTTC. Amino acids: CASSQDRGTSGNEQFF.

The CDR3 loop reads CSVEPAPSGPYEQYF. Written as DNA, the CDR3 is TGCAGCGTTGAACCCGCACCTAGCGGCCCCTACGAGCAGTACTTC. The rearrangement joins TRBV29-1 to TRBJ2-7, with 7 bases fitting TRBD2. V shed 2 bases and J 2 bases; nucleotides not matched to a gene: 9. Germline V gives CDR1 SQVTM, CDR2 ANQGSEA. The CDR3 has 15 residues.

The chain combines TRBV28 with TRBJ1-2, with a weak D call TRBD1 (5 bases). The ends were cut back, 2 bases at V and 4 bases at J, with 8 bases in the middle. Germline CDR1 reads MDHEN; CDR2 reads SYDVKM. There are 13 residues in the CDR3. CDR3 DNA sequence: TGTGCCAGCAGTTTAAGAGGGGTCTATGGCTACACCTTC. It yields the protein CASSLRGVYGYTF.

This chain uses TRBV27 with TRBJ2-3; D possibly corresponds to TRBD2 (6 bases). Germline V gene data show CDR1 as MNHEY and CDR2 as SMNVEV (reference sequence). The CDR3 extends over 14 amino acids. V dropped 10 bases and J dropped 0 bases, with 14 bases sitting between them. The CDR3: CATGGAGSTDTQYF. For the CDR3, the DNA is TGTGCCACTGGAGGGGCAGGGAGCACAGATACGCAGTATTTT.

J is TRBJ2-5 and V is TRBV7-9; no clear D gene. The CDR3 contains 14 residues. Germline values: CDR1 SEHNR, CDR2 FQNEAQ (reference sequence). The V end lost 0 bases, the J end lost 2 bases, and 7 bases lay between the germline ends. In DNA form, the CDR3 reads TGTGCCAGCAGCTTAGCGAACGGACAAGAGACCCAGTACTTC. This gives the protein CASSLANGQETQYF.

This CDR3 reads CATSEGRDYEQYF. As DNA, the CDR3 is TGTGCCACCAGCGAGGGACGGGACTACGAGCAGTACTTC. This chain uses TRBV15 with TRBJ2-7; the D gene could be TRBD1 or TRBD2 (5 bases each). The germline gives CDR1 LNHNV, CDR2 YYDKDF (reference sequence). This CDR3 contains 13 residues. Trimming shortened V by 5 bases and J by 3 bases, and 11 bases separated the two germline ends.

Points on this clonotype: One junction end disagrees with the germline gene, perhaps due to a read error. The chain couples TRBV7-7 to TRBJ2-2, with D unresolved. This CDR3 comprises 17 residues. CDR1 is SSHAT and CDR2 is FNYEAQ in the germline V gene (reference sequence). The CDR3 loop reads CASSSSVLHLNTGELFF. DNA for the CDR3: TGTGCTAGCAGCTCTTCAGTCCTCCATTTAAACACCGGGGAGCTGTTTTTT.

As to this clonotype: Mismatch with germline at one junction end may stem from a read error. The rearrangement links TRBV7-9 to TRBJ2-1; D not certain. This CDR3 is 11 amino acids long. The germline CDR1 and CDR2 sequences are SEHNR and FQNEAQ (reference sequence). CDR3 sequence: CASSPGLERIF. CDR3 nucleotides: TGTGCCAGCAGCCCCGGGCTAGAGAGGATCTTC.

V is TRBV27 and J is TRBJ2-1; 7 bases align to TRBD2. V shed 7 bases and J 4 bases; nucleotides not matched to a gene: 13. The V gene's germline CDR1 is MNHEY and CDR2 SMNVEV (reference sequence). This CDR3 contains 16 residues. CDR3 sequence (DNA): TGTGCCAGCATTCCCTTTGGAGGGGAGGGATACAATGAGCAGTTCTTC. It is translated as CASIPFGGEGYNEQFF.

In this sample, this clonotype turned up a few times. The chain is built from TRBV19 and TRBJ2-7, with a possible D match to TRBD2 (5 bases). CDR3 length: 13 amino acids. Per the germline V gene, CDR1 is LNHDA and CDR2 is SQIVND (reference sequence). The ends were cut back, 3 bases at V and 2 bases at J, with 8 bases in the middle. The CDR3 spells CASSIGLTYEQYF. In DNA form, the CDR3 reads TGTGCCAGTAGTATCGGACTGACCTACGAGCAGTACTTC.

This chain uses TRBV7-2 with TRBJ1-3; D ambiguous. CDR3 length: 17 amino acids. CDR1 and CDR2 (germline): SGHTA, FQGNSA. Trimming shortened V by 7 bases and J by 0 bases, and 19 bases separated the two germline ends. The CDR3 spells CASTNVRETYSGNTIYF. CDR3 nucleotides: TGTGCCAGCACCAACGTCCGCGAAACGTACTCTGGAAACACCATATATTTT.

The CDR3 coding sequence is TGTGCCAGCAGTTTAGTTCCCATTGGGCCAGATACGCAGTATTTT. This encodes CASSLVPIGPDTQYF. The chain joins TRBV27 to TRBJ2-3; unclear D gene. Germline lookup yields CDR1 MNHEY and CDR2 SMNVEV (reference sequence). The CDR3 sequence is 15 residues long. Trimming removed 2 bases from V and 4 bases from J, with 13 bases in between.

J is TRBJ1-5 and V is TRBV27; 7 positions match TRBD1. The length of the CDR3 is 14 residues. With V trimmed by 1 base and J by 5 bases, 2 bases remained unmatched. Per the germline V gene, CDR1 is MNHEY and CDR2 is SMNVEV (reference sequence). The chain's CDR3 is CASSLLGGYQPQHF. CDR3 nucleotide sequence: TGTGCCAGCAGTTTATTAGGGGGCTATCAGCCCCAGCATTTT.

This clonotype was found once. CDR3 protein: CASSTGHKPQHF. In nucleotides, the CDR3 is TGTGCCAGCTCCACGGGGCATAAGCCCCAGCATTTT. This chain joins TRBV21-1 and TRBJ1-5; whether TRBD1, the table's D call, matches the DNA was not checked. TRBV21-1 is a listed pseudogene. The CDR3 sequence is 12 residues long.

The chain is built from TRBV7-9 and TRBJ2-7; 7 bases map to TRBD1. The CDR3 loop spans 14 amino acids. Germline V gives CDR1 SEHNR, CDR2 FQNEAQ (reference sequence). V lost 6 bases, J lost 5 bases, and 10 bases stayed unmatched. CDR3 amino acids: CASSIRQGRDEQYF. For the CDR3, the DNA is TGTGCCAGCAGTATTCGACAGGGACGGGACGAGCAGTACTTC. The full variable domain, with the rest looked up from reference TRBV7-9 and TRBJ2-7, is DTGVSQNPRHKITKRGQNVTFRCDPISEHNRLYWYRQTLGQGPEFLTYFQNEAQLEKSRLLSDRFSAERPKGSFSTLEIQRTEQGDSAMYLCASSIRQGRDEQYFGPGTRLTVT.

J is TRBJ2-3 and V is TRBV7-9; 7 nucleotides line up with TRBD2. J gave up 4 bases and V 3 bases, and 7 bases lay outside the gene matches. This CDR3 spans 15 amino acids. Germline V lookup: CDR1 SEHNR, CDR2 FQNEAQ (reference sequence). For the CDR3, the DNA is TGTGCCAGCAGCTTGGGGCTAGCGGACGCAGATACGCAGTATTTT. It translates to CASSLGLADADTQYF.

This clonotype was observed a handful of times. CDR3 sequence: CASSYSWGTEAFF. CDR3 bases: TGTGCCAGCAGTTACTCGTGGGGGACTGAAGCTTTCTTT. The chain joins TRBV6-5 to TRBJ1-1; maybe TRBD1 (5 bases). Germline-derived CDR1 and CDR2 are MNHEY and SVGAGI. This CDR3 spans 13 amino acids. V was cut by 0 bases and J by 5 bases, with 7 bases left in between.

This clonotype turned up a few times. The CDR3 loop reads CASSLAYGGYTF. Here the CDR3 DNA reads TGTGCCAGCAGCTTAGCGTACGGGGGCTACACCTTC. The chain joins TRBV11-2 to TRBJ1-2, with D unclear. V gave up 1 base and J gave up 8 bases, with 8 bases separating them. This CDR3 is 12 amino acids long. CDR1 and CDR2 (germline): SGHAT, FQNNGV.

As for this clonotype: The junction differs from germline at one of its ends, possibly a read error. The J gene is TRBJ2-7, the V gene TRBV4-3; 14 nucleotides align to TRBD2. The germline V gene encodes CDR1 LGHNA and CDR2 YSLEER. The length of the CDR3 is 19 residues. CDR3 bases: TGCGCCGGCAGCCAGGCCCATGGACCGGGACTAGCGGGAGTAGACGAGCAGTACTTC. This encodes CAGSQAHGPGLAGVDEQYF.